This TCR beta chain was profiled in a study of blood T cell repertoires in COVID-19. Study-wide context: Specimens from acute and convalescent COVID-19 originated in the United States, Italy and Spain. PBMCs, B-cell-depleted T cells, or T cells provided the cDNA or gDNA that made up the material.

The method was immunoSEQ multiplex PCR; TCRdb's version includes in-frame clones alone and lacks a portion of them. This table has 80,000 to 90,000 clones, approximately 88% appearing once. Sequenced sample: peripheral blood. This receptor was taken from a man aged 60-69 years with acute or convalescent COVID-19.

CDR3 amino acids: CASTQGWQAYEQYF. For the CDR3, the DNA is TGTGCCAGCACTCAGGGGTGGCAAGCCTACGAGCAGTACTTC. The chain uses TRBV2 and TRBJ2-7; D is perhaps TRBD1 (6 bases). Germline lookup yields CDR1 SNHLY and CDR2 FYNNEI. The CDR3 has 14 amino acids. With 7 bases removed from V and 2 bases from J, the gap between germline ends came to 15 bases. Full variable domain (outside the CDR3, taken from reference TRBV2 and TRBJ2-7): EPEVTQTPSHQVTQMGQEVILRCVPISNHLYFYWYRQILGQKVEFLVSFYNNEISEKSEIFDDQFSVERPDGSNFTLKIRSTKLEDSAMYFCASTQGWQAYEQYFGPGTRLTVT.